This T cell receptor beta chain was sequenced in a study of patients with pleural tuberculosis (dated by TCRdb to between 2014 and 2016). V is trimmed back by 8 bases and J by 4 bases, and the junction contains 13 bases that no gene match accounts for. The CDR3, from cysteine to phenylalanine, totals 16 residues. The entry retains the CDR3 DNA only, 48 bases that are in frame from base 1. CDR1 and CDR2, looked up from the germline V gene (reference sequence), are SGHNT and YYREEE. These reads were obtained on an Illumina Genome Analyzer IIx. TCRdb reran the public reads through fastp at Q25 and MiXCR, keeping productive beta chains. Duplicate CDR3 protein sequences are folded into a single record with the most common DNA and genes. Counted in this sample were just under 30,000 distinct CDR3 sequences; approximately 20% of them appeared once. The ten largest account for roughly 3.6% of the sample. This clonotype occurred many times. Its target antigen remains unknown. There are no base qualities to consult, and no much larger clone falls within one base.

The sequence links TRBV5-4 to TRBJ1-1, and 11 junction bases match TRBD1. This TCR was recovered from a human donor with pleural tuberculosis. The specimen sequenced was peripheral blood. CDR3 protein: CASFLGQGAPSTEAFF. Read as DNA, the sequence is TGTGCCAGTTTCCTAGGACAGGGGGCGCCGAGCACTGAAGCTTTCTTT.